The 28 T cell receptor beta chains listed next were all sequenced from one sample in a study of blood T cell repertoires in COVID-19. Repertoires were generated with immunoSEQ multiplex PCR, while TCRdb's copy carries only in-frame clones and drops some. The table shows hundreds of thousands of clones, with just under 90% occurring only once. Sequenced input: PBMCs or T cells enriched from blood (not recorded which). The receptors were sampled from a young man who had recovered from COVID-19.

This clone appeared once. The V call is TRBV6-1, the J call TRBJ2-7; 10 bases line up with TRBD2. The CDR3 is made up of 15 amino acids. Trimming took 3 bases from V and 5 from J; bases not matched to a gene: 7. Germline CDR1 and CDR2: MNHNS and SASEGT. The CDR3 nucleotides are TGTGCCAGCAGTGACCCAAACGGGACTAGCGACGAGCAGTACTTC. It yields the protein CASSDPNGTSDEQYF.

The V and J genes are TRBV7-9 and TRBJ2-5; 8 bases match TRBD1. The germline V gene encodes CDR1 SEHNR and CDR2 FQNEAQ (reference sequence). V lost 6 bases, J lost 5 bases, and 11 bases stayed unmatched. This CDR3 region has 15 residues. CDR3 residues: CASRISGTGGETQYF. DNA of the CDR3: TGTGCCAGCAGGATTAGCGGAACAGGGGGGGAGACCCAGTACTTC.

CDR3 sequence: CASSARGQTGELFF. CDR3 nucleotide sequence: TGCGCCAGCAGCGCCCGAGGACAAACCGGGGAGCTGTTTTTT. This chain joins TRBV5-1 and TRBJ2-2; D may be TRBD1 (5 bases). Germline V gives CDR1 SGHRS, CDR2 YFSETQ. With 4 bases removed from V and 5 bases from J, the gap between germline ends came to 12 bases. The CDR3 is 14 residues long.

The chain combines TRBV7-8 with TRBJ2-3; the match to TRBD1 covers 9 bases. Trimming cost V 6 bases and J 2 bases; bases outside gene matches: 9. CDR3 length: 16 amino acids. From germline, CDR1 is SGHVS and CDR2 FQNEAQ. The CDR3 is CASRHRRTGATDTQYF. CDR3 sequence (DNA): TGTGCCAGCAGACACCGTAGGACAGGGGCCACAGATACGCAGTATTTT.

The CDR3 loop is CASSRSGQGRGDIQYF. The DNA of the CDR3 is TGTGCCAGCAGCCGATCGGGACAGGGTAGAGGCGACATTCAGTACTTC. This chain joins TRBV3-1 (or the pseudogene TRBV3-2) and TRBJ2-4, with 9 bases that match TRBD1. Germline-derived CDR1 and CDR2 are LGHDT and YNNKEL (reference sequence). The CDR3 runs 16 residues. Unmatched junction bases numbered 12, after V lost 4 bases and J lost 8 bases.

V usage is TRBV29-1 and J usage is TRBJ2-7; TRBD1 matches 10 bases. From germline, CDR1 is SQVTM and CDR2 ANQGSEA. The CDR3 is 15 amino acids. The V gene end was trimmed by 6 bases and the J gene end by 4 bases; junction bases not matched to a gene: 12. The CDR3 DNA reads TGCAGCGTCCGTACCGGGACAGGGGCTTCATACGAGCAGTACTTC. Its protein product is CSVRTGTGASYEQYF.

The CDR3 loop reads CASSPLAGTYEQYF. CDR3 DNA sequence: TGTGCCAGCAGTCCACTCGCAGGGACCTACGAGCAGTACTTC. V is TRBV27 and J is TRBJ2-7; D is perhaps TRBD1 (5 bases). CDR1 and CDR2 from the germline V gene are MNHEY and SMNVEV (reference sequence). The CDR3 is 14 amino acids. With 5 bases removed from V and 2 bases from J, the gap between germline ends came to 13 bases.

The rearrangement joins TRBV27 to TRBJ2-3; 9 bases align to TRBD1. The CDR3 is 14 residues long. The germline CDR1 and CDR2 sequences are MNHEY and SMNVEV (reference sequence). V trimming: 8 bases; J trimming: 2 bases; junction bases outside the gene matches: 5. In DNA form, the CDR3 reads TGTGCCAGCTCGGACAGGGGTATCACAGATACGCAGTATTTT. Residues: CASSDRGITDTQYF.

The chain combines TRBV5-1 with TRBJ2-1, with D hard to call. From germline, CDR1 is SGHRS and CDR2 YFSETQ. Trimming left V 0 bases short and J 0 bases short, with 7 bases between. The CDR3 totals 15 residues. The CDR3 DNA follows: TGCGCCAGCAGCTTGGCCGAGGCCTCCTACAATGAGCAGTTCTTC. Its translation: CASSLAEASYNEQFF. The full variable domain, with the rest looked up from reference TRBV5-1 and TRBJ2-1, is KAGVTQTPRYLIKTRGQQVTLSCSPISGHRSVSWYQQTPGQGLQFLFEYFSETQRNKGNFPGRFSGRQFSNSRSEMNVSTLELGDSALYLCASSLAEASYNEQFFGPGTRLTVL.

The chain employs TRBV6-5 and TRBJ1-4, with 8 bases lining up with TRBD1. Germline CDR1 is MNHEY and CDR2 is SVGAGI. CDR3 length: 15 residues. With V trimmed by 4 bases and J by 5 bases, 6 bases remained unmatched. For the CDR3, the DNA is TGTGCCAGCAGTTCCGGGACAGGAATAAATGAAAAACTGTTTTTT. Its protein is CASSSGTGINEKLFF.

This clone occurred a few times. This sequence joins TRBV6-1 and TRBJ1-1, with TRBD1 as a possible D gene (5 bases). The germline CDR1 and CDR2 sequences are MNHNS and SASEGT. This CDR3 is built from 14 residues. Trimming stripped 1 base from V and 6 bases from J, with 12 bases between. The CDR3 region has the DNA TGTGCCAGCAGTGAAGTGCCGCCGGGGGCTGAAGCTTTCTTT. As protein: CASSEVPPGAEAFF.

The genes are TRBV9 and TRBJ2-5, with TRBD1 matching over 7 bases. This CDR3 comprises 13 residues. Germline V CDR1 and CDR2: SGDLS, YYNGEE. Trimming cost V 3 bases and J 1 base; bases outside gene matches: 0. Here the CDR3 DNA reads TGTGCCAGCAGCGGGGACAGCCAAGAGACCCAGTACTTC. This sequence encodes CASSGDSQETQYF.

This rearrangement joins TRBV19 to TRBJ2-1; D not resolved. This CDR3 region has 17 residues. From germline, CDR1 is LNHDA and CDR2 SQIVND (reference sequence). Between the trimmed V and J ends, which lost 2 bases and 2 bases, there was a span of 16 bases. CDR3 nucleotides: TGTGCCAGTAGTATATTGGCCACCGTCAATGCCTACAATGAGCAGTTCTTC. It codes for CASSILATVNAYNEQFF. Supplemented by reference TRBV19 and TRBJ2-1, the full variable domain reads DGGITQSPKYLFRKEGQNVTLSCEQNLNHDAMYWYRQDPGQGLRLIYYSQIVNDFQKGDIAEGYSVSREKKESFPLTVTSAQKNPTAFYLCASSILATVNAYNEQFFGPGTRLTVL.

This chain links TRBV11-3 with TRBJ2-1, with D perhaps TRBD2 (6 bases). The germline CDR1 and CDR2 sequences are SGHNT and YENEEA. The CDR3 is 13 amino acids. Trimming cost V 3 bases and J 6 bases, with 9 bases left between them. The CDR3 DNA sequence: TGTGCCAGCAGCTTCGGGAGCACCAATGAGCAGTTCTTC. This sequence encodes CASSFGSTNEQFF.

This clone has a single count. The chain is built from TRBV5-5 and TRBJ2-7; 7 nucleotides match TRBD1. This CDR3 is 15 amino acids long. In germline, CDR1 is SGHKS, CDR2 YYEKEE (reference sequence). Germline trimming cut 2 bases from V and 2 bases from J; bases unmatched to any gene: 7. CDR3 protein: CASSFTGASTYEQYF. Here the CDR3 DNA reads TGTGCCAGCAGCTTCACAGGGGCCTCAACCTACGAGCAGTACTTC.

The gene calls are TRBV11-2 and TRBJ2-7; 9 bases are shared with TRBD1. CDR1 and CDR2 (germline): SGHAT, FQNNGV. Unmatched junction bases numbered 5, after V lost 5 bases and J lost 3 bases. This CDR3 has 14 residues. The CDR3 DNA reads as TGTGCCAGCAGCCCGTGGACAGGGGACTACGAGCAGTACTTC. Encoded protein: CASSPWTGDYEQYF.

The rearrangement links TRBV6-5 to TRBJ2-7; TRBD1 aligns across 8 bases. Germline CDR1 MNHEY, CDR2 SVGAGI. This CDR3 is 15 amino acids long. The ends lost 4 bases at V and 5 bases at J; junction bases unmatched: 10. CDR3 nucleotide sequence: TGTGCCAGCAGTTTGTATATGACAGGGGAGGACGAGCAGTACTTC. Translation gives CASSLYMTGEDEQYF.

The chain links TRBV11-3 to TRBJ2-2, with unresolved D. The CDR3 is 12 residues long. The V and J ends lost 2 bases and 6 bases respectively, with 4 bases between them. Germline assignment: CDR1 SGHNT and CDR2 YENEEA. The CDR3 region is CASSLSSGELFF. Written as DNA, the CDR3 is TGTGCCAGCAGCTTAAGCTCCGGGGAGCTGTTTTTT.

J is TRBJ2-5 and V is TRBV5-1, with D possibly TRBD1 on 6 matching bases. Germline CDR1 is SGHRS and CDR2 is YFSETQ. This CDR3 has 16 amino acids. V dropped 5 bases and J dropped 5 bases, with 22 bases sitting between them. CDR3 bases: TGCGCCAGCAGAACGACACAGGGAGCCCCGTGGGAGACCCAGTACTTC. Its translation: CASRTTQGAPWETQYF.

This clone occurred once. The chain recombines TRBV6-2 or TRBV6-3 with TRBJ2-2, with 9 bases identical to TRBD1. Looked up from germline, CDR1 is MNHEY and CDR2 is SVGEGT. The CDR3 runs 15 residues. The V gene end was trimmed by 6 bases and the J gene end by 7 bases; junction bases not matched to a gene: 9. CDR3 bases: TGTGCCAGCAGCCGGGACAGGGATACGGTCGGGGAGCTGTTTTTT. This codes for CASSRDRDTVGELFF.

The chain couples TRBV14 to TRBJ2-1; 9 nucleotides line up with TRBD2. The CDR3 loop spans 16 amino acids. Trimming at V came to 2 bases and at J to 3 bases, leaving 5 bases not matched to a gene. The germline gives CDR1 SGHDN, CDR2 FVKESK. The CDR3 sequence is CASSQPWTSVYNEQFF. The CDR3 DNA follows: TGTGCCAGCAGCCAACCCTGGACTAGCGTCTACAATGAGCAGTTCTTC.

This sequence joins TRBV27 and TRBJ2-7, with TRBD2 identical over 14 bases. The CDR3 is made up of 15 amino acids. V shed 2 bases and J 9 bases; nucleotides not matched to a gene: 6. Germline loops: CDR1 MNHEY, CDR2 SMNVEV (reference sequence). CDR3 sequence (DNA): TGTGCCAGCAGTTTAGGGACTAGCGGGAGCCCTGCGCAGTACTTC. Protein sequence: CASSLGTSGSPAQYF.

J is TRBJ2-2 and V is TRBV9; 9 nucleotides match TRBD2. Germline assignment: CDR1 SGDLS and CDR2 YYNGEE. The CDR3 spans 17 residues. V was clipped by 0 bases and J by 3 bases; unmatched bases: 6. CDR3 in amino acids: CASSVGGRALYTGELFF. CDR3 in DNA: TGTGCCAGCAGCGTAGGCGGGAGGGCCCTTTACACCGGGGAGCTGTTTTTT.

V gene TRBV5-4 combines with J gene TRBJ2-5; TRBD2 is a possible D gene (6 bases). This CDR3 contains 13 residues. Trimming cost V 0 bases and J 10 bases, with 13 bases left between them. Germline-derived CDR1 and CDR2 are SGHNT and YYREEE (reference sequence). CDR3 nucleotide sequence: TGTGCCAGCAGCTTGGATGAGGAGGGAATCCAGTACTTC. Encoded protein: CASSLDEEGIQYF.

This chain links TRBV29-1 with TRBJ1-1; TRBD1 might be the D (5 bases). V gave up 5 bases and J gave up 6 bases, with 19 bases separating them. Germline V lookup: CDR1 SQVTM, CDR2 ANQGSEA. The CDR3 extends over 14 amino acids. CDR3: CSVSYPGGGSEAFF. The DNA of the CDR3 is TGCAGCGTTTCCTATCCGGGCGGGGGGTCTGAAGCTTTCTTT. The full variable domain, rest sourced from reference TRBV29-1 and TRBJ1-1, is SAVISQKPSRDICQRGTSLTIQCQVDSQVTMMFWYRQQPGQSLTLIATANQGSEATYESGFVIDKFPISRPNLTFSTLTVSNMSPEDSSIYLCSVSYPGGGSEAFFGQGTRLTVV.

The chain joins TRBV30 to TRBJ1-1; 7 bases are a match to TRBD1. This CDR3 region has 12 residues. Germline CDR1 and CDR2: GTSNPN and SVGIG (reference sequence). Trimming at V came to 2 bases and at J to 13 bases, leaving 10 bases not matched to a gene. CDR3 nucleotides: TGTGCCTGGAGTCCAGGACAGGCGGAGGTTTTCTTT. This sequence encodes CAWSPGQAEVFF.

CDR3 sequence reads: CAWSVLGLAQGEQFF. CDR3 nucleotides: TGTGCCTGGAGTGTACTTGGACTAGCGCAGGGGGAGCAGTTCTTC. The rearrangement links TRBV30 to TRBJ2-1, with TRBD2 matching 9 bases. This CDR3 is 15 amino acids long. CDR1 is GTSNPN, CDR2 SVGIG, per germline (reference sequence). With V trimmed by 0 bases and J by 10 bases, 10 bases remained unmatched.

This sequence joins TRBV9 and TRBJ2-3; D possibly corresponds to TRBD1 (6 bases). CDR1 is SGDLS, CDR2 YYNGEE, per germline. The ends were cut back, 4 bases at V and 10 bases at J, with 19 bases in the middle. The CDR3 runs 14 residues. CDR3 in amino acids: CASSPGTFLWAQYF. CDR3 nucleotide sequence: TGTGCCAGCAGCCCGGGGACATTCCTTTGGGCGCAGTATTTT.